The clone carrying this T cell receptor beta chain was counted many times. Its antigen remains unidentified. The data are from a study of CD8+CD57+ T cells in acquired aplastic anemia. Study details: Across the sorted CD4+ and CD8+ cells, DNA amounts averaged roughly 3.5 ug. General study results and limits: Patients and controls were found to share over 25 CD8+ CDR3 sequences.

The study profiled TCR beta VDJ and CDR3 using genomic DNA as template. TCRdb re-called the reads through MiXCR, storing one row per CDR3 protein. The repertoire has 95,000 to 120,000 distinct CDR3 sequences, approximately 48% of them found once; the top ten carry under 35%. The CDR3 runs 15 residues. Trimming stripped 3 bases from V and 5 bases from J, with 13 bases between. Germline loops: CDR1 KGHSY, CDR2 FQNENV. This chain uses TRBV16 with TRBJ2-2, with D perhaps matching TRBD1 (5 bases). This TCR was recovered from a human donor in good health, serving as a control. Sample: sorted CD4+, CD8+, or CD8+CD57+ T cells (not recorded which) from PBMCs. CDR3 DNA: TGTGCCAGCAGCCACGGCAGGGAAGGAACCGGGGAGCTGTTTTTT. Its translation: CASSHGREGTGELFF.